This T cell receptor beta chain was documented in a study of glioma-infiltrating T cells. Study-wide findings and caveats: Tissue-blood divergence was below expectation in non-neoplastic patients, above in gliomas. CDR3 overlap between tissue and blood was very small.

Amplification of TCR alpha and beta CDR3 regions from RNA used iRepertoire nested multiplex PCR. For one-step reverse transcription and amplification, about 90-400 ng of tissue mRNA or PBMC total RNA was used. TCRdb re-called the multiplex PCR reads with MiXCR, one entry per CDR3 protein. The table records more than 85,000 distinct CDR3 sequences, approximately 26% of them present only once. Ten or more counts support this clonotype. Its antigen is not known. Germline loops: CDR1 DFQATT, CDR2 SNEGSKA (reference sequence). Trimming pared 6 bases from V and 0 bases from J, leaving 15 bases between. The CDR3 sequence is 15 residues long.

The material sequenced was glioma tissue, nonneoplastic brain tissue, or PBMCs (not recorded which). The chain links TRBV20-1 to TRBJ2-1; the D gene is possibly TRBD2 (6 bases). This sequence originates from a human donor with low-grade glioma or glioblastoma, undergoing nonglioma brain surgery, or in good health (not recorded which). The CDR3 region has the DNA TGCAGTGCCAAGGCGGGGACTGACTCCTACAATGAGCAGTTCTTC. It translates to CSAKAGTDSYNEQFF.